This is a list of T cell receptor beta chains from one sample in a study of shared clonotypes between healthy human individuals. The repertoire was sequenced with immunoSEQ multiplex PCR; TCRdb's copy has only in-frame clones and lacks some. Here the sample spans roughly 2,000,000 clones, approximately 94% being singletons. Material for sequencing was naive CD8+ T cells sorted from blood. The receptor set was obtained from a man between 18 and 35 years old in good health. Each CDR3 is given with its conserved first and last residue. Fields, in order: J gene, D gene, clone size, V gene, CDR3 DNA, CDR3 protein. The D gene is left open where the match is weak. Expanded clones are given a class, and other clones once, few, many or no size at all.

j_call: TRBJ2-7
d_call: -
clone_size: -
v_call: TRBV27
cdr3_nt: TGTGCCAGCAGTTTCTCAGGCGGAGCCTACGAGCAGTACTTC
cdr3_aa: CASSFSGGAYEQYF

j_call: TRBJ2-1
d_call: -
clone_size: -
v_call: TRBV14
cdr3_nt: TGTGCCAGCAGCCAAGATGAGCGATGGGGGATCGGTTTCTTC
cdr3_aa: CASSQDERWGIGFF

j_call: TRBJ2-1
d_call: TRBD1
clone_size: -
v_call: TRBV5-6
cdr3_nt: TGTGCCAGCAGCCCTGGGACAGATGAGCAGTTCTTC
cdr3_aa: CASSPGTDEQFF

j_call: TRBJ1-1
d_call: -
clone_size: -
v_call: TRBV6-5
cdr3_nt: TGTGCCAGCAGTTACGGAGTAACGACTGAAGCTTTCTTT
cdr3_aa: CASSYGVTTEAFF

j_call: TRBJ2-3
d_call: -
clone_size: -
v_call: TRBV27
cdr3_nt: TGTGCCAGCAGTTATGGCGGCAGCACAGATACGCAGTATTTT
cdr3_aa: CASSYGGSTDTQYF

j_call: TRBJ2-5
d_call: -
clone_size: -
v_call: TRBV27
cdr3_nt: TGTGCCAGCAACACCAAGGCGGCGGGAAGGGAGACCCAGTACTTC
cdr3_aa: CASNTKAAGRETQYF

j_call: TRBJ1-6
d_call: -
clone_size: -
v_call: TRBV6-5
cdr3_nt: TGTGCCAGCAGTTACTCCGGCAGTGCTTCACCCCTCCACTTT
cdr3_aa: CASSYSGSASPLHF

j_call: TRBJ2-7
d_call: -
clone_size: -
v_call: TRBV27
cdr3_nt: TGTGCCAGCTCTGACAGAGCCTACGAGCAGTACTTC
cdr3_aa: CASSDRAYEQYF

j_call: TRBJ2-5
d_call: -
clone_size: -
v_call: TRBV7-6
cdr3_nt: TGTGCCAGCAGCTCGAGGGCAGGGAAGGGAGAGACCCAGTACTTC
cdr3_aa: CASSSRAGKGETQYF

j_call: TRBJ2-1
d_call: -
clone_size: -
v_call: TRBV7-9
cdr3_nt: TGTGCCAGCAGCTTACTCCCGGAGGGGGAGAATGAGCAGTTCTTC
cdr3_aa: CASSLLPEGENEQFF

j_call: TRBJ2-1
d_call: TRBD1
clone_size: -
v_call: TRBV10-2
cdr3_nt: TGCGCCAGCTATCCGACAGGGAACCCCTACAATGAGCAGTTCTTC
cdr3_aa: CASYPTGNPYNEQFF

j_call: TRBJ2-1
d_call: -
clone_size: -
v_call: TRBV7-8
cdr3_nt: TGTGCCAGCAGCAATGTAGGGGTGAATGAGCAGTTCTTC
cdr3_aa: CASSNVGVNEQFF

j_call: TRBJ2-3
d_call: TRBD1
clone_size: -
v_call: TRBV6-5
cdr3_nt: TGTGCCAGCAGTTACTGGGCAGGGGGCGCAGATACGCAGTATTTT
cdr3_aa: CASSYWAGGADTQYF

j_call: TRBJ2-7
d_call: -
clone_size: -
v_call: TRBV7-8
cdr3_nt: TGTGCCAGCAACACCATAGGGTCCTACGAGCAGTACTTC
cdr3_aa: CASNTIGSYEQYF

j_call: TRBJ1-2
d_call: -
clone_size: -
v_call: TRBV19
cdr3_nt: TGTGCCAGTAGTATAGCTTCATCGAACTATGGCTACACCTTC
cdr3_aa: CASSIASSNYGYTF

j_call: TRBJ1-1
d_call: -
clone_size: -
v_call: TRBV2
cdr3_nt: TGTGCCACCAACACAGGGCTGGAAGCTTTCTTT
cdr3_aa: CATNTGLEAFF

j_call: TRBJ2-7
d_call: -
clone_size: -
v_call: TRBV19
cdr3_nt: TGTGCCAGTAGTCTGGGGACACTCTACGAGCAGTACTTC
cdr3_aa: CASSLGTLYEQYF

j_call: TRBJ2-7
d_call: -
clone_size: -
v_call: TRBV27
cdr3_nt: TGTGCCAGCAGTTTATTAGCCGGGCTAAGAGTAATCTACGAGCAGTACTTC
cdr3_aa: CASSLLAGLRVIYEQYF

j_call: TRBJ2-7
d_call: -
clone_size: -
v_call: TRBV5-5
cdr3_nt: TGTGCCAGCAGCCCAGACCCGGGGGCCGTAGAGCAGTACTTC
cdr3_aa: CASSPDPGAVEQYF

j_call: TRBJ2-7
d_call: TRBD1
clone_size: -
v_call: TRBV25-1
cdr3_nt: TGTGCCAGCAGTGACTGGACAGGGTACGAGCAGTACTTC
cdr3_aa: CASSDWTGYEQYF

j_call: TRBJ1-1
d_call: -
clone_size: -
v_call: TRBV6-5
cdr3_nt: TGTGCCAAGACCACCCGGGACACCCGGGGCACTGAAGCTTTCTTT
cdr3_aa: CAKTTRDTRGTEAFF

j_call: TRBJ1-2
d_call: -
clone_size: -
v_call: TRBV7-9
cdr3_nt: TGTGCCAGCAGCTCTTCCGGGACGGCACAAACTAACTATGGCTACACCTTC
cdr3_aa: CASSSSGTAQTNYGYTF

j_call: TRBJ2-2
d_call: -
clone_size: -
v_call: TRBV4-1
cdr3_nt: TGCGCCAGCAGCCAAGACCGGACAGATTTGAACACCGGGGAGCTGTTTTTT
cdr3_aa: CASSQDRTDLNTGELFF

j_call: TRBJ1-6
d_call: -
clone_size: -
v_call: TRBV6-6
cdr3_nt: TGTGCCAGCAGTAATGACAGACAACTAAATTCACCCCTCCACTTT
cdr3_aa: CASSNDRQLNSPLHF

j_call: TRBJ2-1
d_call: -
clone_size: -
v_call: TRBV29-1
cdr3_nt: TGCAGCGTTGAAGGGGTAGACTCTTTCTACAATGAGCAGTTCTTC
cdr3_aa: CSVEGVDSFYNEQFF

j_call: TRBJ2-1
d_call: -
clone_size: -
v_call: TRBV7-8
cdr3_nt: TGTGCCAGCAGCTACTCCGGGATCCCGGTATACAATGAGCAGTTCTTC
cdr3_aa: CASSYSGIPVYNEQFF

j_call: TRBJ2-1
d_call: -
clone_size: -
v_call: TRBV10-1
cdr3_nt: TGCGCCAGCAGTGACCCGGACAGATACAATGAGCAGTTCTTC
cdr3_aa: CASSDPDRYNEQFF

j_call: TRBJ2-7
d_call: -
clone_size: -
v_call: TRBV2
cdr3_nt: TGTGCCAGCCACCTCTTGGGGCAGCCCTACGAGCAGTACTTC
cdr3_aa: CASHLLGQPYEQYF

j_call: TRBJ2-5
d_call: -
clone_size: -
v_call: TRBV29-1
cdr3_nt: TGCAGCGTTGATGGGGGGCAAGAGACCCAGTACTTC
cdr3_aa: CSVDGGQETQYF

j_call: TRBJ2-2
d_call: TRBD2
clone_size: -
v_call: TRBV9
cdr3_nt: TGTGCCAGCAGCCCCCCGGAGGGCCTAGCGGTTACTGACACCGGGGAGCTGTTTTTT
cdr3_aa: CASSPPEGLAVTDTGELFF

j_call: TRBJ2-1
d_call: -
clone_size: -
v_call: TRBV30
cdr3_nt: TGTGCCTGGGGCAGGGAACTTTACAATGAGCAGTTCTTC
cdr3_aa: CAWGRELYNEQFF

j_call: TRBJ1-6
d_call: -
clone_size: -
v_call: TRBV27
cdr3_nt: TGTGCCACCATGACGCAGGGTTGGGGAGGCGCACCCCTCCACTTT
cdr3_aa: CATMTQGWGGAPLHF

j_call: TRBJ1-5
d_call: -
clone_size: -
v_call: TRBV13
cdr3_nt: TGTGCCAGCAGCGCAGGAGGAGGGGGGAATCAGCCCCAGCATTTT
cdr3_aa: CASSAGGGGNQPQHF

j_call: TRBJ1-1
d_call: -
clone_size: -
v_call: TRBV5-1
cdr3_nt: TGCGCCAGCAGCGTTACCGGGGGCGAGGGGAACACTGAAGCTTTCTTT
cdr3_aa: CASSVTGGEGNTEAFF

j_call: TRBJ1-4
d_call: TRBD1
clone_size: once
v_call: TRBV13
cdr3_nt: TGTGCCAGCAGCCAGACAGGGGAGGGTGAAAAACTGTTTTTT
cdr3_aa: CASSQTGEGEKLFF

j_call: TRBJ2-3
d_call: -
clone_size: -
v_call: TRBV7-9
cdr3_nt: TGTGCCAGCAGCTTAGGGACGTTAACTAGCACAGATACGCAGTATTTT
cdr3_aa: CASSLGTLTSTDTQYF

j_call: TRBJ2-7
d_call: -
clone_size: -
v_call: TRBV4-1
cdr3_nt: TGCGCCAGCAGCCACCCCCCGGGACACCTAAACTACGAGCAGTACTTC
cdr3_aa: CASSHPPGHLNYEQYF

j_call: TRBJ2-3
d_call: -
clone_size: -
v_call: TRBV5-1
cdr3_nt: TGCGCCAGCAGCACAGTAGGGGATGGCGCAGATACGCAGTATTTT
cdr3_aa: CASSTVGDGADTQYF

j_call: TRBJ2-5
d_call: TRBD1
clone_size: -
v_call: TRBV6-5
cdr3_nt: TGTGCCAGCAGTTACTTGACAGGGGGCGAGGAGACCCAGTACTTC
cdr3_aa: CASSYLTGGEETQYF

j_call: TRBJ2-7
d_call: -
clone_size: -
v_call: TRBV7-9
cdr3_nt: TGTGCCAGCAGCTTGCTCCACAGTCCCTACGAGCAGTACTTC
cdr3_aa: CASSLLHSPYEQYF

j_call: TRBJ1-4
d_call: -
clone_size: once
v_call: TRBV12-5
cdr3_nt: TGTGCTAGTGGCCCCGGGGGCACTAATGAAAAACTGTTTTTT
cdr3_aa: CASGPGGTNEKLFF

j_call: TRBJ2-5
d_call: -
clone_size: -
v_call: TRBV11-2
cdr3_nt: TGTGCCAGCAGCCCCCCGGTACGCGAGACCCAGTACTTC
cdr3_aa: CASSPPVRETQYF

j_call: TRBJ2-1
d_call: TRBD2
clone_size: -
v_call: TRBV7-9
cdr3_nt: TGTGCCAGCAGCCACGGACTAGCGGGGCCCTACAATGAGCAGTTCTTC
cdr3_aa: CASSHGLAGPYNEQFF